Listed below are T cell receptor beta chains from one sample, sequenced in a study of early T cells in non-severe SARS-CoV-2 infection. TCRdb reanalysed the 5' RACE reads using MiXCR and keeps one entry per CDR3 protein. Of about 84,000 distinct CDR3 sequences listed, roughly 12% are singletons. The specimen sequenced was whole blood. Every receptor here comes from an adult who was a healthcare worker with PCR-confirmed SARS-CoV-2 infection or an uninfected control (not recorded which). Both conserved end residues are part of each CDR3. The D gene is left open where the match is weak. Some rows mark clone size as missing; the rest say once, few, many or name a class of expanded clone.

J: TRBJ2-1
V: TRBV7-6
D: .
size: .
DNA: TGTGCCAGCAGCTTACGACCAGGGGCTAGCGCCTCCTACAATGAGCAGTTCTTC
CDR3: CASSLRPGASASYNEQFF

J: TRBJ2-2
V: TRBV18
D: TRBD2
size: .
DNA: TGTGCCAGCTCACCAAACCTAGCGGGAGAGGCCGGGGAGCTGTTTTTT
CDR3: CASSPNLAGEAGELFF

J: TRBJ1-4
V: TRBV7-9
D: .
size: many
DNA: TGTGCCAGCAGCCCCCGGGCGAGAGGTACTCTAGCTAATGAAAAACTGTTTTTT
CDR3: CASSPRARGTLANEKLFF

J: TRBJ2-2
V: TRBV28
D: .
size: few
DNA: TGTGCCAGCAGTTTCGAACTAGCACAGGGAGTGCCCGGGGAGCTGTTTTTT
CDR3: CASSFELAQGVPGELFF

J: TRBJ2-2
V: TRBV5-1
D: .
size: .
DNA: TGCGCCAGCAGCCCCGGCGGCATGGCCGGGGAGCTGTTTTTT
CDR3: CASSPGGMAGELFF

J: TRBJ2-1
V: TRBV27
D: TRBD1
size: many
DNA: TGTGCCAGCAGTTTAAGGACAGGGATAGTCTACAATGAGCAGTTCTTC
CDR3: CASSLRTGIVYNEQFF

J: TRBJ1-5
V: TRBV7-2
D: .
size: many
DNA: TGTGCCAGCAGCTTATTTCTTTTGGGGAGCAATCAGCCCCAGCATTTT
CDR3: CASSLFLLGSNQPQHF

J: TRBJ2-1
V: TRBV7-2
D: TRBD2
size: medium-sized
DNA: TGTGCCAGCAGCTTAGAGATTGGAGCGGGAGGTGAGCAGTTCTTC
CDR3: CASSLEIGAGGEQFF

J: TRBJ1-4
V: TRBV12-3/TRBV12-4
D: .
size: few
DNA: TGTGCCAGCAGTTCGTCTCGGCAGGGTAAAAAACTGTTTTTT
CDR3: CASSSSRQGKKLFF

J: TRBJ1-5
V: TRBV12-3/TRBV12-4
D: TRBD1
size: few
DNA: TGTGCCAGCAGTTTCTCCGGGAGGGGGCTCGTGAATCAGCCCCAGCATTTT
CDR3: CASSFSGRGLVNQPQHF

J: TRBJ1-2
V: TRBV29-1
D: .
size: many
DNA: TGCAGCGTTGAACTAGGAGAGGGTCAGGGCTACACCTTC
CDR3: CSVELGEGQGYTF

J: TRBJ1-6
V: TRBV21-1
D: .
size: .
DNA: TGTGCCAGCAAGATAACAGGTGCCAATTCACCCCTCCACTTT
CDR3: CASKITGANSPLHF

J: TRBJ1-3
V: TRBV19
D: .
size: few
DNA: TGTGCCAGTAGTATCGCTCGGACGGGATTCTCTGAAAACACCATATATTTT
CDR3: CASSIARTGFSENTIYF

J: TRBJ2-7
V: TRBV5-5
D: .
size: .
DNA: TGTGCCAGCACCGGGACGGCATCCTACGAGCAGTACTTC
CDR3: CASTGTASYEQYF

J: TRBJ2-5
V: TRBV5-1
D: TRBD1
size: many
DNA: TGCGCCAGCACCCTAACCGGACAGGGACCCTTCCAAGAGACCCAGTACTTC
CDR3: CASTLTGQGPFQETQYF

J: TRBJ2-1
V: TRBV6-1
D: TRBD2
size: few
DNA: TGTGCCAGCGGACTAGCGGACTACAATGAGCAGTTCTTC
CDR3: CASGLADYNEQFF

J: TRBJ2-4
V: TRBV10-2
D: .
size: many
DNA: TGCGCCAGCACCTCGAGGGCCCCCACCCAACTAGCCAAAAACATTCAGTACTTC
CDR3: CASTSRAPTQLAKNIQYF

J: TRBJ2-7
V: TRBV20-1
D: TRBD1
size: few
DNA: TGCAGTGCTAGGGGGACAGGGAACTCCTACGAGCAGTACTTC
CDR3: CSARGTGNSYEQYF

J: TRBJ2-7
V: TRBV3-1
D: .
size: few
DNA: TGTGCCAGCAGCCATGGCCCCAAGGGCTACGAGCAGTACTTC
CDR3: CASSHGPKGYEQYF

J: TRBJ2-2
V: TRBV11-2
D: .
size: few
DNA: TGTGCCAGCAGCTTCGAAGGGGCCAAGAACACCGGGGAGCTGTTTTTT
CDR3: CASSFEGAKNTGELFF

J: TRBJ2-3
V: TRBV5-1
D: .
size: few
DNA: TGCGCCAGCAGCTTGCAATATGATACGCAGTATTTT
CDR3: CASSLQYDTQYF

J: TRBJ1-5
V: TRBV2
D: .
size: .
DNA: TGTGCCAGCAGTGTGGTAGTTCAGCCCCAGCATTTT
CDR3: CASSVVVQPQHF

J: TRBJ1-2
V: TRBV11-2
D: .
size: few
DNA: TGTGCCAGCAGCTTAAACGTTGGCGGCTACACCTTC
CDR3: CASSLNVGGYTF

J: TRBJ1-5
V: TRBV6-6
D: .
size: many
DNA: TGTGCCAGCAGCCTTAGCCCGGCGGGGGCGCATCAGCCCCAGCATTTT
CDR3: CASSLSPAGAHQPQHF

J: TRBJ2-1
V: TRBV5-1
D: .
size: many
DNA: TGCGCCAGCAGCTTCCCAGGTATCGATGAGCAGTTCTTC
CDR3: CASSFPGIDEQFF

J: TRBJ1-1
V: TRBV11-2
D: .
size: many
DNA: TGTGCCAGCAGCTTCGGGGGCGCTGAAGCTTTCTTT
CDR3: CASSFGGAEAFF

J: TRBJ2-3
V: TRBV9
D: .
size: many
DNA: TGTGCCAGCAGCGTAAACCCGAAGGGAGATACGCAGTATTTT
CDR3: CASSVNPKGDTQYF

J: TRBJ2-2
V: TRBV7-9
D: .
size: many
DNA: TGTGCCAGCAGTTGGACGTCCTGGAACACCGGGGAGCTGTTTTTT
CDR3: CASSWTSWNTGELFF

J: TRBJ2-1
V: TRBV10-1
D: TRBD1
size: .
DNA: TGCGCCAGCAGTGCTCGACAGGGGGCCTACAATGAGCAGTTCTTC
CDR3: CASSARQGAYNEQFF

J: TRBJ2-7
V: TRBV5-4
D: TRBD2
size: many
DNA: TGTGCCAGCAGCCCAACTAGCGGGGGGGCTCGGGAGCAGTACTTC
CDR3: CASSPTSGGAREQYF

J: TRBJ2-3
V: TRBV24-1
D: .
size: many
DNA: TGTGCCACCAGTGCGGGCGTGCCTACAGATACGCAGTATTTT
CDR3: CATSAGVPTDTQYF

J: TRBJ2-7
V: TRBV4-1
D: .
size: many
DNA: TGCGCCAGCAGCCAAGAGAGCCCCGGCTCCTACGAGCAGTACTTC
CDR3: CASSQESPGSYEQYF

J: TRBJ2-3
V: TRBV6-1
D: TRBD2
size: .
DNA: TGTGCCAGCGGGGAGGGGCCGGTTGTCGATACGCAGTATTTT
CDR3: CASGEGPVVDTQYF

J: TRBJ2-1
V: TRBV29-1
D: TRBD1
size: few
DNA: TGCAGCGTTGTGTGGACAGGGGACGGTGAGCAGTTCTTC
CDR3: CSVVWTGDGEQFF

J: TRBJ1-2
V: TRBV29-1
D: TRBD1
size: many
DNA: TGCAGCGTTGGAGCAACAGGGGGCGGCTATGGCTACACCTTC
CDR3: CSVGATGGGYGYTF

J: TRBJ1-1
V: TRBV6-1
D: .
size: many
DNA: TGTGCCAGCAGTGCGGGACTCCAAGACCCTGAAGCTTTCTTT
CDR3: CASSAGLQDPEAFF

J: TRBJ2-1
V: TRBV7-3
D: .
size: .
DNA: TGTGCCAGCAGCTTACAATCTCTCTACTACAATGAGCAGTTCTTC
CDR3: CASSLQSLYYNEQFF